The rows below give T cell receptor beta chains drawn from one sample of a study of OX40 agonist ivuxolimab in advanced cancers. TCRdb's copy holds only in-frame clones and misses some; the assay was immunoSEQ multiplex PCR. The sample has tens of thousands of clones; roughly 86% are singletons. Material: CD4+ or CD8+ T cells sorted from blood, obtained in a trial of the OX40 agonist ivuxolimab. These receptors originate from an adult with an advanced solid tumor such as melanoma, head and neck, liver or kidney cancer. Both conserved end residues are part of each CDR3. The D gene is left open where the match is weak. Where a row states a size, it is once, few, many or the class of an expanded clone; other rows omit it.

>-|TRBD1|TRBV19|TRBJ2-7
TGTGCCAGTAGTGGACAGGGAACCTACGAGCAGTACTTC
CASSGQGTYEQYF
>-|TRBD2|TRBV27|TRBJ2-3
TGTGCCAGCAGTTCTCCAACCGGGACTAGCGGGAGGAGGAGAGATACGCAGTATTTT
CASSSPTGTSGRRRDTQYF
>-|-|TRBV9|TRBJ1-1
TGTGCCATTACCACGGCGTGGCCCACTAACACTGAAGCTTTCTTT
CAITTAWPTNTEAFF
>-|TRBD1|TRBV19|TRBJ2-3
TGTGCCAGTAGTAAGCGGGACAGGGGGCTTGCAGATACGCAGTATTTT
CASSKRDRGLADTQYF
>-|-|TRBV7-9|TRBJ2-3
TGTGCCAGCAGCTCGGGACAAGGAGTGGGTACGCAGTATTTT
CASSSGQGVGTQYF
>-|-|TRBV4-2|TRBJ2-2
TGTGCCAGCAGCCAAGATCTGCGAGCCGGGGAGCTGTTTTTT
CASSQDLRAGELFF
>-|-|TRBV7-6|TRBJ2-6
TGTGCCAGCAGCTTCGGCAGGAGCTCTGGGGCCAACGTCCTGACTTTC
CASSFGRSSGANVLTF
>few|-|TRBV18|TRBJ1-2
TGTGCCAGCTCCCAGACCAACTATGGCTACACCTTC
CASSQTNYGYTF
>medium-sized|-|TRBV19|TRBJ2-1
TGTGCCAGTAGTGTGTATAAGGGGTATGAGCAGTTCTTC
CASSVYKGYEQFF
>-|-|TRBV18|TRBJ1-1
TGTGCCAGCTCATGGGCCGAACTGGGGACTGAAGCTTTCTTT
CASSWAELGTEAFF
>once|-|TRBV5-1|TRBJ1-2
TGCGCCAGCAGCCCTGGGGGGAACGCAGGGAATGGCTACACCTTC
CASSPGGNAGNGYTF
>once|-|TRBV14|TRBJ1-2
TGTGCCAGCAGCCAAGCCCCAGGTTTCGGGATCCGCTACTATGGCTACACCTTC
CASSQAPGFGIRYYGYTF
>-|-|TRBV9|TRBJ2-5
TGTGCCAGCAGCGTAGTCGGAGGAGAGACCCAGTACTTC
CASSVVGGETQYF